The 21 T cell receptor beta chains below come from one sample, sequenced in a study of OX40 agonist ivuxolimab in advanced cancers. TCRdb keeps only in-frame clones here, not all; method: immunoSEQ multiplex PCR. The sample yields 90,000 or so clones, roughly 90% seen once. This sample comprised CD4+ or CD8+ T cells sorted from blood, obtained in a trial of the OX40 agonist ivuxolimab. These receptors were taken from an adult with an advanced solid tumor such as melanoma, head and neck, liver or kidney cancer.

This chain joins TRBV9 and TRBJ1-1; tentatively, D is TRBD1 (5 bases). Germline values: CDR1 SGDLS, CDR2 YYNGEE. Trimming took 1 base from V and 7 from J, leaving 11 bases between them. The CDR3 contains 13 residues. The CDR3 loop is CASSVPQGGEAFF. In DNA form, the CDR3 reads TGTGCCAGCAGCGTACCCCAGGGTGGTGAAGCTTTCTTT.

The J gene is TRBJ1-5, the V gene TRBV5-1; D possibly corresponds to TRBD1 (5 bases). Looked up from germline, CDR1 is SGHRS and CDR2 is YFSETQ. V shed 5 bases and J shed 3 bases, with 12 bases lying between them. This CDR3 contains 14 residues. CDR3 in amino acids: CASSTGLINQPQHF. The CDR3 DNA reads TGCGCCAGCAGTACGGGACTGATCAATCAGCCCCAGCATTTT.

The J gene is TRBJ1-2, the V gene TRBV6-1; D is possibly TRBD1 (5 bases). Trimming pared 3 bases from V and 4 bases from J, leaving 21 bases between. Germline CDR1 is MNHNS and CDR2 is SASEGT. The length of the CDR3 is 17 residues. The CDR3 coding sequence is TGTGCCAGCAGTGAGGCCCAGGGACTACTCAGGAGCTATGGCTACACCTTC. It encodes CASSEAQGLLRSYGYTF.

The J gene is TRBJ2-7, the V gene TRBV9; D tentatively fits TRBD1 or TRBD2 (6 bases each). V dropped 4 bases and J dropped 4 bases, with 15 bases sitting between them. The CDR3 is 14 residues long. Germline V gene lookup returns CDR1 SGDLS and CDR2 YYNGEE. CDR3 DNA sequence: TGTGCCAGCAGCCCGCAGGGGACTCCATACGAGCAGTACTTC. It codes for CASSPQGTPYEQYF.

The rearrangement uses TRBV2 and TRBJ1-2; TRBD1 matches 7 bases. The trim removed 7 bases at V and 3 bases at J, leaving 5 bases unmatched. CDR3 size: 13 residues. The germline CDR1 and CDR2 sequences are SNHLY and FYNNEI. Written as DNA, the CDR3 is TGTGCCAGCAAGACGGGACAGTACTATGGCTACACCTTC. This codes for CASKTGQYYGYTF.

The CDR3 reads CASSPDGATNNSPLHF. The CDR3 DNA sequence: TGTGCCAGCAGTCCCGATGGGGCAACAAATAATTCACCCCTCCACTTT. The rearrangement uses TRBV5-4 and TRBJ1-6, with D tentatively TRBD1 (5 bases). Germline V gene lookup returns CDR1 SGHNT and CDR2 YYREEE (reference sequence). The length of the CDR3 is 16 residues. Trimming took off 5 bases at V and 5 bases at J, with 17 bases between the two ends.

CDR3 in DNA: TGTGCCAGCAGCGTAGATAGGTCTACTAGCACAGATACGCAGTATTTT. Its protein product is CASSVDRSTSTDTQYF. This rearrangement joins TRBV9 to TRBJ2-3; D is undetermined. Trimming took off 0 bases at V and 0 bases at J, with 11 bases between the two ends. The germline V gene has CDR1 SGDLS and CDR2 YYNGEE. The CDR3 has 16 amino acids.

The chain carries TRBV7-2 and TRBJ2-3, with 8 bases lining up with TRBD2. Germline V gene lookup returns CDR1 SGHTA and CDR2 FQGNSA. The CDR3 consists of 16 residues. The junction had 7 bases not matched to a gene; V was cut back by 1 base and J by 4 bases. The CDR3 loop is CASSLGPAGVADTQYF. DNA for the CDR3: TGTGCCAGCAGCTTAGGTCCAGCGGGAGTGGCAGATACGCAGTATTTT.

V usage is TRBV11-3 and J usage is TRBJ2-5; D perhaps matches TRBD1 (5 bases). There are 15 residues in the CDR3. Germline-derived CDR1 and CDR2 are SGHNT and YENEEA. Trimming left V 2 bases short and J 4 bases short, with 14 bases between. CDR3 region: CASSLRDWGGETQYF. The DNA for the CDR3 is TGTGCCAGCAGCTTAAGAGATTGGGGCGGAGAGACCCAGTACTTC. Variable domain in full (rest from reference TRBV11-3 and TRBJ2-5): EAGVVQSPRYKIIEKKQPVAFWCNPISGHNTLYWYLQNLGQGPELLIRYENEEAVDDSQLPKDRFSAERLKGVDSTLKIQPAELGDSAVYLCASSLRDWGGETQYFGPGTRLLVL.

The J gene is TRBJ1-1, the V gene TRBV9; TRBD1 is a possible D gene (5 bases). This CDR3 region has 14 residues. CDR1 SGDLS and CDR2 YYNGEE come from the germline V gene. V shed 4 bases and J shed 0 bases, with 10 bases lying between them. The CDR3 bases are TGTGCCAGCAGCCAAGGGACGGTGAACACTGAAGCTTTCTTT. It specifies CASSQGTVNTEAFF.

This chain uses TRBV29-1 with TRBJ2-7; 7 bases align to TRBD1. The CDR3 runs 15 residues. The V gene's germline CDR1 is SQVTM and CDR2 ANQGSEA. Losses at the gene ends were 0 bases for V and 0 bases for J; bases not matched to a gene: 5. DNA for the CDR3: TGCAGCGTTGAAGATCGAGGGGGCAGCTCCTACGAGCAGTACTTC. As protein: CSVEDRGGSSYEQYF.

V gene TRBV5-1 combines with J gene TRBJ1-4; no firm D call. Trimming removed 5 bases from V and 6 bases from J, with 11 bases in between. CDR1 and CDR2 from the germline V gene are SGHRS and YFSETQ. The CDR3 loop spans 13 amino acids. The CDR3: CASRDGDDEKLFF. CDR3 sequence (DNA): TGCGCCAGCAGGGATGGAGACGATGAAAAACTGTTTTTT. The full variable domain, completed using reference TRBV5-1 and TRBJ1-4, is KAGVTQTPRYLIKTRGQQVTLSCSPISGHRSVSWYQQTPGQGLQFLFEYFSETQRNKGNFPGRFSGRQFSNSRSEMNVSTLELGDSALYLCASRDGDDEKLFFGSGTQLSVL.

This chain links TRBV28 with TRBJ2-3; perhaps TRBD1 as D (5 bases). CDR1 and CDR2 from the germline V gene are MDHEN and SYDVKM. This CDR3 is built from 18 residues. Between the trimmed V and J ends, which lost 6 bases and 0 bases, there was a span of 22 bases. CDR3 coding DNA: TGTGCCAGCAGATCTACAGGCTTCCCGGAGACTAGCACAGATACGCAGTATTTT. Translating gives CASRSTGFPETSTDTQYF.

This clone has a single count. This sequence joins TRBV7-9 and TRBJ1-3; unclear D gene. There are 15 residues in the CDR3. In germline, CDR1 is SEHNR, CDR2 FQNEAQ (reference sequence). V lost 5 bases, J lost 1 base, and 12 bases lay in between. CDR3 residues: CASSPRLESGNTIYF. CDR3 nucleotide sequence: TGTGCCAGCAGCCCCCGGTTAGAATCTGGAAACACCATATATTTT.

In DNA, the CDR3 is TGTGCCAGTCGGACAGGGGGTGTTGAGCCCCAGCATTTT. Its protein is CASRTGGVEPQHF. The rearrangement joins TRBV6-1 to TRBJ1-5; 10 bases are a match to TRBD1. This CDR3 has 13 amino acids. The germline CDR1 and CDR2 sequences are MNHNS and SASEGT. The trim removed 9 bases at V and 8 bases at J, leaving 7 bases unmatched.

The rearrangement joins TRBV6-6 to TRBJ2-3; 7 nucleotides align to TRBD2. This CDR3 region has 14 residues. CDR1 and CDR2 from the germline V gene are MNHNY and SVGAGI (reference sequence). The ends lost 4 bases at V and 5 bases at J; junction bases unmatched: 6. The CDR3 coding sequence is TGTGCCAGCAGTTCTAGCGGTAACCGAGATACGCAGTATTTT. This codes for CASSSSGNRDTQYF.

The chain joins TRBV4-2 to TRBJ1-2; D uncertain. CDR1 is LGHNA, CDR2 YNFKEQ, per germline. This CDR3 comprises 15 residues. V was cut by 3 bases and J by 4 bases, with 15 bases left in between. The CDR3 nucleotides read TGTGCCAGCAGCCAGGAAGACACTCTCGGCTATGGCTACACCTTC. It yields the protein CASSQEDTLGYGYTF.

V gene TRBV29-1 combines with J gene TRBJ2-3; D not resolved. V was shortened by 8 bases and J by 5 bases, with 26 bases between the two germline ends. Per germline, CDR1 SQVTM and CDR2 ANQGSEA. This CDR3 comprises 16 residues. The CDR3 nucleotides read TGCAGCCCCCCCTCGAAGGGAAACGCAGACCAAGATACGCAGTATTTT. Its translation is CSPPSKGNADQDTQYF.

This clone was detected only once. The chain uses TRBV19 and TRBJ2-3; 10 bases agree with TRBD2. The germline V gene has CDR1 LNHDA and CDR2 SQIVND (reference sequence). V shed 4 bases and J 3 bases; nucleotides not matched to a gene: 10. The CDR3 has 17 amino acids. The CDR3 DNA is TGTGCCAGTAGTAAACGAGCGGGAGGGTCATGGACAGATACGCAGTATTTT. Its protein is CASSKRAGGSWTDTQYF.

The V and J genes are TRBV27 and TRBJ2-2; tentative D call: TRBD2 (6 bases). CDR3 length: 14 amino acids. Germline CDR1 is MNHEY and CDR2 is SMNVEV (reference sequence). With 4 bases removed from V and 4 bases from J, the gap between germline ends came to 10 bases. Here the CDR3 DNA reads TGTGCCAGCAGTTGGGGGGTAATCACCGGGGAGCTGTTTTTT. Translated, it gives CASSWGVITGELFF.

The chain is built from TRBV28 and TRBJ2-7; maybe TRBD1 (6 bases). Germline V gene sequence: CDR1 MDHEN, CDR2 SYDVKM. CDR3 length: 14 residues. The germline V and J ends were trimmed by 2 bases and 9 bases, with 17 bases remaining between them. The CDR3, as DNA: TGTGCCAGCAGTTTAACAGGGACACCGGGATCGCAGTACTTC. Encoded protein: CASSLTGTPGSQYF.